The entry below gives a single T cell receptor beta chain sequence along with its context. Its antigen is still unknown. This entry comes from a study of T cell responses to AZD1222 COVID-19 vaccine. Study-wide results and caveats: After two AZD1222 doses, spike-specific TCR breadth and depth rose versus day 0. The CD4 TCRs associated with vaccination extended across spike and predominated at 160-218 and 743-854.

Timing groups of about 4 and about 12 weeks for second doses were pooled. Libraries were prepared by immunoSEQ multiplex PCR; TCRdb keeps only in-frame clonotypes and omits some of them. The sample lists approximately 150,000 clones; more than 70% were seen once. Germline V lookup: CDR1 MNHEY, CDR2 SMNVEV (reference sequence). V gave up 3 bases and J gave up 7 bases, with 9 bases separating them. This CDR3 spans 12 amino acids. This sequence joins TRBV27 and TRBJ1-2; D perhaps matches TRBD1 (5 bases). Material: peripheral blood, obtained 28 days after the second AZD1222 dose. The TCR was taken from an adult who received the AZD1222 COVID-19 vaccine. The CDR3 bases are TGTGCCAGCAGTTTTATTGGGGGTGGCTACACCTTC. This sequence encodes CASSFIGGGYTF.